This is a list of T cell receptor beta chains from one sample in a study of T cell repertoires in cytomegalovirus infection. Via MiXCR, TCRdb re-called the reads, giving one row per CDR3 protein. The table includes roughly 500,000 distinct CDR3 sequences, around 10% detected once. Source material: PBMCs. The receptors were gathered from a human donor in good health (CMV status not recorded). Some clones in this sample may be carry-over from other donors' samples. Each CDR3 is given with its conserved first and last residue. D genes are given only for firm matches. Not every row has a clone size; where given, it reads once, few, many or a size class.

>TRBD2|TRBV27|many|TRBJ2-1
TGTGCCAGCAGTTTCCTCATCAGCGGGAGGGCCTCCAATGAGCAGTTCTTC
CASSFLISGRASNEQFF
>-|TRBV10-3|many|TRBJ1-4
TGTGCCATCAGTTTACAGGGTGAAAAACTGTTTTTT
CAISLQGEKLFF
>-|TRBV2|few|TRBJ1-2
TGTGCCAGCAGCGACAGACAAGCTAACTATGGCTACACCTTC
CASSDRQANYGYTF
>TRBD1|TRBV15|-|TRBJ1-5
TGTGCCACCAGCGGACAGGGGTCGTATCAGCCCCAGCATTTT
CATSGQGSYQPQHF
>TRBD2|TRBV6-5|many|TRBJ2-3
TGTGCCAGCAGTTACTCGAGCGGGATTGGAGAGGGTACGCAGTATTTT
CASSYSSGIGEGTQYF
>TRBD1|TRBV10-3|many|TRBJ2-1
TGTGCCATCAGTGTAGGGGGCCAGGACAATGAGCAGTTCTTC
CAISVGGQDNEQFF
>-|TRBV28|many|TRBJ1-2
TGTGCCAGCAGCCCTAACTATGGCTACACCTTC
CASSPNYGYTF
>-|TRBV12-3/TRBV12-4|many|TRBJ1-1
TGTGCCAGCTCCCCAGCTAGCACTGAAGCTTTCTTT
CASSPASTEAFF
>TRBD2|TRBV20-1|many|TRBJ2-5
TGCAGTGCTAGGGGGACTAGCAAGCAAGAGACCCAGTACTTC
CSARGTSKQETQYF
>-|TRBV6-1|many|TRBJ1-1
TGTGCCAGCAGACGACAAGAAGCTTTCTTT
CASRRQEAFF
>-|TRBV5-1|-|TRBJ1-1
TGCGCCAGCAGCTTGGCTTCCACTCTGGACACTGAAGCTTTCTTT
CASSLASTLDTEAFF
>-|TRBV29-1|few|TRBJ1-2
TGCAGCGTTGAATCGGGTGGCTACACCTTC
CSVESGGYTF
>TRBD1|TRBV2|few|TRBJ1-5
TGTGCCAGCACCGAGACAGGGTGGGGTCAAAATAGCAATCAGCCCCAGCATTTT
CASTETGWGQNSNQPQHF
>-|TRBV5-1|-|TRBJ2-7
TGCGCCAGCAGCTTACCGGGGATACCTTACGAGCAGTACTTC
CASSLPGIPYEQYF
>-|TRBV9|many|TRBJ2-1
TGTGCCAGCAGCCCTCCCGGGGGCGCCTCCTTCAATGAGCAGTTCTTC
CASSPPGGASFNEQFF
>-|TRBV6-1|few|TRBJ2-6
TGTGCCAGCAGTGAAGCACCCGGGGCCAACGTCCTGACTTTC
CASSEAPGANVLTF